This T cell receptor beta chain stems from a study of blood T cells in healthy people across ages. Primers used in a second PCR of about 7 to 12 cycles were a sample-barcoded 5' primer and a J-beta primer mix. TCRdb analysed the 5' RACE reads with MiXCR anew, one entry per CDR3 protein. The table records around 870,000 distinct CDR3 sequences, about 30% of them present only once. At least ten counts were recorded for this clonotype. The length of the CDR3 is 12 residues. Germline lookup yields CDR1 DFQATT and CDR2 SNEGSKA (reference sequence). This receptor was identified in a woman older than 75 in good health. The chain is built from TRBV20-1 and TRBJ2-3; no reliable D call. The sequenced material came from blood. In DNA form, the CDR3 reads TGCAATCCGACCCTCGCGCGGGATACGCAGTATTTT. Translating gives CNPTLARDTQYF.